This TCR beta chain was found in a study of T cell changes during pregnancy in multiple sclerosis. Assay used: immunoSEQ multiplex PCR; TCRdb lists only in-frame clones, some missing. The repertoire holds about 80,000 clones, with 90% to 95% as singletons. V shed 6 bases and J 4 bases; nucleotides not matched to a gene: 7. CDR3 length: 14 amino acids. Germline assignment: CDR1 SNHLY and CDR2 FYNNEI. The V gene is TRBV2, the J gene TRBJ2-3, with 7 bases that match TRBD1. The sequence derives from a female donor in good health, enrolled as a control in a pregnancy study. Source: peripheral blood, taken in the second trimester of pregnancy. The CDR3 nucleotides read TGTGCCAGCAGGGCAGGGGGTTCCCCAGATACGCAGTATTTT. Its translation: CASRAGGSPDTQYF.